The rows below give T cell receptor beta chains drawn from one sample of a study of cytomegalovirus exposure and HLA in healthy donors. Assay used: immunoSEQ multiplex PCR; TCRdb lists only in-frame clones, some missing. In the table there are tens of thousands of clones, over 85% of which are singletons. Sequenced material: PBMCs. The source of these receptors is a young woman in good health and CMV-seronegative. CDR3s include the opening cysteine and the closing phenylalanine or tryptophan. A D gene is named only where the DNA matches it firmly. Clone size is stated in some rows and not others, as once, few, many or a class when expanded.

CDR3 DNA	CDR3 protein	V gene	J gene	D gene	clone size	CDR3 length
TGTGCCAGCAGCGTAGGGGCAGGGGATAAAGCTTTCTTT	CASSVGAGDKAFF	TRBV11-2	TRBJ1-1	NA	NA	13
TGTGCCAGTAGTATTAAGGGGGTGTGGAATGAAAAACTGTTTTTT	CASSIKGVWNEKLFF	TRBV19	TRBJ1-4	NA	NA	15
TGTGCCTGGGCGCGCGACTCTAACTATGGCTACACCTTC	CAWARDSNYGYTF	TRBV30	TRBJ1-2	NA	NA	13
TGTGCCAGCAGTGAATCTAGACACAGGGCTGCTAATGAAAAACTGTTTTTT	CASSESRHRAANEKLFF	TRBV2	TRBJ1-4	NA	NA	17
TGTGCCAGCAGACCGACAGTGAATCAGCCCCAGCATTTT	CASRPTVNQPQHF	TRBV27	TRBJ1-5	NA	NA	13
TGTGCCAGCAGCTTACTTGGGGGGGACAGGGGACCCTATTCACCCCTCCACTTT	CASSLLGGDRGPYSPLHF	TRBV7-9	TRBJ1-6	TRBD1	NA	18
TGTGCCAGCAGTTACACGGTTGACAGGGGGGACGGCTACACCTTC	CASSYTVDRGDGYTF	TRBV6-5	TRBJ1-2	TRBD1	NA	15
TGTGCCAGCAAAAAGACAGTTGAAGCTTTCTTT	CASKKTVEAFF	TRBV19	TRBJ1-1	NA	NA	11
TGTGCCAGCAGTTCGGGGGGGCTTAGCACTGAAGCTTTCTTT	CASSSGGLSTEAFF	TRBV27	TRBJ1-1	NA	NA	14
TGTGCCAGCAGCACCGACAGGGTGGCTCAGCCCCAGCATTTT	CASSTDRVAQPQHF	TRBV5-5	TRBJ1-5	TRBD1	NA	14
TGTGCCATCAGTGAGTCGGGACAGGGATCCGGCTACACCTTC	CAISESGQGSGYTF	TRBV10-3	TRBJ1-2	TRBD1	NA	14
TGTGCCAGCAGCTTTGGCGGTTCCTACGAGCAGTACTTC	CASSFGGSYEQYF	TRBV5-4	TRBJ2-7	NA	NA	13
TGTGCCAGCAGCGCACCGGGACTGGTTGGTTACAATGAGCAGTTCTTC	CASSAPGLVGYNEQFF	TRBV9	TRBJ2-1	NA	NA	16
TGTGCCAGCAGCTTCGTCAGGGATCAGCCCCAGCATTTT	CASSFVRDQPQHF	TRBV5-8	TRBJ1-5	NA	NA	13
TGTGCCAGCAGCTTCCAACCGGGACAGGGTGGCGGGGAGCTGTTTTTT	CASSFQPGQGGGELFF	TRBV7-6	TRBJ2-2	TRBD1	NA	16
TGTGCCAGCTCACCGTCGCTGAGTCTTAATGAAAAACTGTTTTTT	CASSPSLSLNEKLFF	TRBV27	TRBJ1-4	NA	few	15
TGTGCCAGTAGTCGGGTCCCGGGACAGAGAAATCAGCCCCAGCATTTT	CASSRVPGQRNQPQHF	TRBV19	TRBJ1-5	TRBD1	NA	16
TGTGCCAGCAGCTCCGGCGGGAGGGTAAATTCTGGAAACACCATATATTTT	CASSSGGRVNSGNTIYF	TRBV5-6	TRBJ1-3	NA	NA	17
TGCGCCAGCAGCCTACCGGGGACTAGCGGGTTGGCGTACGAGCAGTACTTC	CASSLPGTSGLAYEQYF	TRBV5-1	TRBJ2-7	TRBD2	NA	17
TGTGCCTGGAGCCATCAGGTCGGCGGCTACACCTTC	CAWSHQVGGYTF	TRBV30	TRBJ1-2	NA	NA	12
TGTGCCAGCCAGGCAGTCTACAATGAGCAGTTCTTC	CASQAVYNEQFF	TRBV28	TRBJ2-1	NA	NA	12
TGTGCCAGCAGTTTAATTGGTGGGCATTGTGATTTCTTT	CASSLIGGHCDFF	TRBV6-1	TRBJ1-1	NA	few	13
TGTGCCAGCAGCCTTACACAGGGTGGAGAATCTGGGGCCAACGTCCTGACTTTC	CASSLTQGGESGANVLTF	TRBV7-9	TRBJ2-6	NA	NA	18
TGTGCCAGTCGAGACTCCGCACTTGAGCAGTTCTTC	CASRDSALEQFF	TRBV19	TRBJ2-1	NA	NA	12
TGTGCCAGCAGCTTAGTCCTATCTAATTCACCCCTCCACTTT	CASSLVLSNSPLHF	TRBV7-2	TRBJ1-6	NA	NA	14
TGTGCCTGGAGTGTATTGACAGGAGAGACCCAGTACTTC	CAWSVLTGETQYF	TRBV30	TRBJ2-5	NA	NA	13
TGTGCCAGCAGTTCCCCCGGGGGGCCTGGGGCCAACGTCCTGACTTTC	CASSSPGGPGANVLTF	TRBV27	TRBJ2-6	NA	NA	16
TGTGCCAGCAGTGTAGGCGGGGGCTCGAACACCGGGGAGCTGTTTTTT	CASSVGGGSNTGELFF	TRBV2	TRBJ2-2	NA	NA	16
TGTGCCAGCAGTCATAGGTTAGCGGGGGGGAGGGAGCAGTTCTTC	CASSHRLAGGREQFF	TRBV27	TRBJ2-1	TRBD2	NA	15
TGTGCCAGCAGCTTGGCTTGGCGGGGGGGCACAAAGACCCAGTACTTC	CASSLAWRGGTKTQYF	TRBV5-4	TRBJ2-5	TRBD2	NA	16
TGTGCCAGCAGCCTGTACAGGGCCCTAACCCCAGCTTTCTTT	CASSLYRALTPAFF	TRBV9	TRBJ1-1	NA	NA	14
TGTGCCAGCAGCCCAAGGGGCACTGAAGCTTTCTTT	CASSPRGTEAFF	TRBV7-9	TRBJ1-1	NA	NA	12
TGTGCCAGCAGTTACGTACCGGGCAGGGTGGGGTCAGATACGCAGTATTTT	CASSYVPGRVGSDTQYF	TRBV5-6	TRBJ2-3	NA	NA	17
TGTGCCAGCAGTGAAAGCGGGCGCCAGCATTTT	CASSESGRQHF	TRBV2	TRBJ1-5	NA	few	11
TGTGCCAGCTGCCAAACAAATTCGAACACTGAAGCTTTCTTT	CASCQTNSNTEAFF	TRBV7-2	TRBJ1-1	NA	NA	14
TGTGCCAGCAGCGTAGGGCAGGGTTGGAGCTATGGCTACACCTTC	CASSVGQGWSYGYTF	TRBV9	TRBJ1-2	NA	NA	15
TGTGCCACCAGCAGACGGGAGAACAATGAGCAGTTCTTC	CATSRRENNEQFF	TRBV15	TRBJ2-1	NA	NA	13
TGTGCCAGCAGCTTAGGATTTGAGGAGGGCCAAGAGACCCAGTACTTC	CASSLGFEEGQETQYF	TRBV7-9	TRBJ2-5	NA	NA	16
TGTGCCAGCAGCGCGGAGGGGTTCTCTGGAAACACCATATATTTT	CASSAEGFSGNTIYF	TRBV7-6	TRBJ1-3	NA	NA	15
TGTGCCAGCAGCTCCGGACAGATTGCAGGCACCATATATTTT	CASSSGQIAGTIYF	TRBV7-6	TRBJ1-3	NA	NA	14
TGTGCCAGCAGTCCTAGCACAGATACGCAGTATTTT	CASSPSTDTQYF	TRBV2	TRBJ2-3	NA	NA	12